The 9 T cell receptor beta chains given below trace back to one sample, sequenced in a study of cytomegalovirus exposure and HLA in healthy donors. Here immunoSEQ multiplex PCR was the method, and the copy in TCRdb shows in-frame clones only, minus some. Among 50,000 to 65,000 clones listed, about 95% were seen once. The material sequenced was PBMCs. Source of these receptors: a young woman in good health and CMV-seropositive.

Here the CDR3 reads CAISPGGPYNEQFF. The DNA for the CDR3 is TGTGCCATCAGTCCAGGGGGACCTTACAATGAGCAGTTCTTC. V is TRBV10-3 and J is TRBJ2-1, with 7 bases that match TRBD1. This CDR3 has 14 residues. CDR1 and CDR2 from the germline V gene are ENHRY and SYGVKD. V lost 5 bases, J lost 4 bases, and 5 bases stayed unmatched.

The V call is TRBV6-1, the J call TRBJ2-7; TRBD1 is a possible D gene (6 bases). Per germline, CDR1 MNHNS and CDR2 SASEGT. Trimming left V 5 bases short and J 0 bases short, with 8 bases between. CDR3 size: 13 residues. The DNA of the CDR3 is TGTGCCAGCAGTAGGGACACCTCCTACGAGCAGTACTTC. It is translated as CASSRDTSYEQYF.

This sequence joins TRBV9 and TRBJ1-1, with D maybe TRBD1 (5 bases). The CDR3 spans 18 residues. V was trimmed by 4 bases and J by 0 bases, leaving 22 bases between them. From germline, CDR1 is SGDLS and CDR2 YYNGEE. CDR3 protein: CASSPLIGLGLMNTEAFF. The CDR3 coding sequence is TGTGCCAGCAGCCCACTAATCGGACTGGGACTTATGAACACTGAAGCTTTCTTT.

The chain is built from TRBV30 and TRBJ2-7; TRBD2 aligns across 10 bases. After removal of 5 bases from V and 6 bases from J, the junction contained 10 bases not matched to a gene. CDR1 and CDR2 (germline): GTSNPN, SVGIG (reference sequence). The CDR3 is 14 amino acids. As DNA, the CDR3 is TGTGCCTGGGATTCGGGACTAGCGACGGCCGAGCAGTACTTC. As protein: CAWDSGLATAEQYF.

This chain joins TRBV27 and TRBJ2-2; D is uncertain. The germline V and J ends were trimmed by 7 bases and 6 bases, with 6 bases remaining between them. This CDR3 is built from 11 residues. Germline V gives CDR1 MNHEY, CDR2 SMNVEV (reference sequence). CDR3 region: CASIHAGELFF. For the CDR3, the DNA is TGTGCCAGCATACACGCCGGGGAGCTGTTTTTT.

The rearrangement links TRBV11-3 to TRBJ2-7, with 7 nucleotides matching TRBD1. Per germline, CDR1 SGHNT and CDR2 YENEEA. The V gene end was trimmed by 5 bases and the J gene end by 3 bases; junction bases not matched to a gene: 7. This CDR3 has 14 amino acids. The CDR3 DNA reads as TGTGCCAGCAGCCCGGGACAGAATTTCTACGAGCAGTACTTC. Its translation is CASSPGQNFYEQYF.

The V and J genes are TRBV6-6 and TRBJ2-7, with D perhaps TRBD2 (5 bases). Germline V gene lookup returns CDR1 MNHNY and CDR2 SVGAGI (reference sequence). This CDR3 has 14 amino acids. V was shortened by 2 bases and J by 4 bases, with 12 bases between the two germline ends. CDR3 DNA: TGTGCCAGCAGTTACGGCCTAGCTATGTACGAGCAGTACTTC. Protein sequence: CASSYGLAMYEQYF.

This sequence joins TRBV27 and TRBJ2-1, with a weak D call TRBD1 (6 bases). Germline CDR1 and CDR2: MNHEY and SMNVEV (reference sequence). Trimming took off 2 bases at V and 3 bases at J, with 14 bases between the two ends. This CDR3 has 16 amino acids. The CDR3 loop is CASSLGSRGGYNEQFF. The CDR3 coding sequence is TGTGCCAGCAGTTTAGGATCCAGGGGCGGCTACAATGAGCAGTTCTTC.

V is TRBV5-4 and J is TRBJ2-7; tentatively, D is TRBD1 (6 bases). Germline V lookup: CDR1 SGHNT, CDR2 YYREEE (reference sequence). Trimming removed 0 bases from V and 5 bases from J, with 12 bases in between. The CDR3 runs 14 residues. In DNA form, the CDR3 reads TGTGCCAGCAGCTTGGATGCAGGGGCCCACGAGCAGTACTTC. This sequence encodes CASSLDAGAHEQYF. Supplemented by reference TRBV5-4 and TRBJ2-7, the full variable domain reads ETGVTQSPTHLIKTRGQQVTLRCSSQSGHNTVSWYQQALGQGPQFIFQYYREEENGRGNFPPRFSGLQFPNYSSELNVNALELDDSALYLCASSLDAGAHEQYFGPGTRLTVT.